One and the same sample provided the 7 T cell receptor beta chains below, sequenced in a study of post-analysis software for immune sequencing data. These TCRs are of unknown antigen specificity. Whole-study results and caveats: Roughly five TRBV segments were more frequent in patients than controls; TRBV5-6, TRBV5-1 and TRBV20-1 belonged to this group.

TCR beta cDNA libraries had unique molecular identifiers. In TCRdb, the PCR reads were re-called with MiXCR into one record per CDR3 protein. The repertoire includes about 190,000 distinct CDR3 sequences, over 25% of them detected once, and 3% to 4% sits in the top ten. Sequences were obtained from blood. The receptors derive from a girl aged 2 to 17 with multiple sclerosis.

This clonotype was observed at least ten times. J is TRBJ2-1 and V is TRBV20-1, with D unresolved. The CDR3 extends over 15 amino acids. The germline V gene has CDR1 DFQATT and CDR2 SNEGSKA (reference sequence). Trimming stripped 1 base from V and 2 bases from J, with 12 bases between. CDR3 region: CSARVETQAYNEQFF. CDR3 nucleotide sequence: TGCAGTGCTAGAGTAGAGACCCAAGCCTACAATGAGCAGTTCTTC.

The sample holds many counts of this clonotype. The CDR3 region has the DNA TGTGCCCCCCACGGGGGGGAAGAGACCCAGTACTTC. Translating it yields CAPHGGEETQYF. The V gene is TRBV27, the J gene TRBJ2-5, with 8 bases fitting TRBD2. Germline V gene lookup returns CDR1 MNHEY and CDR2 SMNVEV (reference sequence). This CDR3 is built from 12 residues. J gave up 3 bases and V 11 bases, and 5 bases lay outside the gene matches.

As for this clonotype: A much larger clone lies a single base off, so this may be a read error. The V gene is TRBV7-9, the J gene TRBJ2-5; D is undetermined. V was clipped by 8 bases and J by 11 bases, with 12 bases between them. This CDR3 has 10 amino acids. The germline CDR1 and CDR2 sequences are SEHNR and FQNEAQ (reference sequence). This chain's CDR3 is CASEAGRQYF. The DNA of the CDR3 is TGTGCCAGCGAGGCAGGACGGCAGTACTTC.

This clonotype was detected only a few times. The junction and the germline gene differ at one end; a read error may be behind it. J is TRBJ2-7 and V is TRBV3-1; TRBD2 agrees at 7 bases. The CDR3 is 18 amino acids. Germline CDR1 LGHDT, CDR2 YNNKEL (reference sequence). The CDR3 loop reads CASSRRLATYRTSCEQYF. CDR3 sequence (DNA): TGTGCCAGCAGCCGCCGACTAGCCACATACAGAACCTCCTGCGAGCAGTACTTC.

About this clonotype: This may be a read error: a much more frequent sequence differs by one nucleotide. The V gene is TRBV20-1, the J gene TRBJ1-2, with 9 bases fitting TRBD1. Germline V gene sequence: CDR1 DFQATT, CDR2 SNEGSKA (reference sequence). This CDR3 is 13 amino acids long. The CDR3 nucleotides are TGCAGCACCCAGGACAGGGGTGACTGTGGCTACACCTTC. It is translated as CSTQDRGDCGYTF.

The genes are TRBV7-9 and TRBJ2-2, with a tentative D call TRBD1 (6 bases). Deletions cut 4 bases from V and 5 bases from J, with 20 bases between. The CDR3 runs 17 residues. Germline-derived CDR1 and CDR2 are SEHNR and FQNEAQ (reference sequence). In DNA form, the CDR3 reads TGTGCCAGCAGCTCCGACTCGGGACACTATGGTACCGGGGAGCTGTTTTTT. It encodes CASSSDSGHYGTGELFF.

This clonotype was recorded at least ten times. The chain couples TRBV12-3 or TRBV12-4 to TRBJ1-2; D unresolved. This CDR3 is 13 amino acids long. V was clipped by 6 bases and J by 4 bases, with 12 bases between them. CDR3 sequence: CASSSGLSYGYTF. The DNA of the CDR3 is TGTGCCAGCAGCTCTGGACTGAGCTATGGCTACACCTTC.